This T cell receptor (beta chain) came from a study of CD8+CD57+ T cells in acquired aplastic anemia. For the study at large: Around 3.2 ug was the average amount of DNA from sorted CD4+ and CD8+ cells. Findings of the study overall: Patients and controls shared twenty-nine CD8+ CDR3 sequences. Simpson's diversity of CD8+ cells was not significantly different in patients compared with controls.

This clonotype came up many times. The antigen is undetermined. Looked up from germline, CDR1 is SEHNR and CDR2 is FQNEAQ (reference sequence). The germline V and J ends were trimmed by 5 bases and 0 bases, with 13 bases remaining between them. CDR3 length equals 15 residues. Genomic DNA, the template, was used for profiling of the TCR beta VDJ and CDR3. Each CDR3 protein gets one entry after TCRdb re-called the reads with MiXCR. The top ten hold around 1.1% of the sample, which has approximately 150,000 distinct CDR3 sequences, around half seen once. Patients included in sequencing had previously demonstrated CD8+CD57+ cell expansion by flow cytometry. Blood sampling was performed on the patients, and none of them had received therapy by then.

The specimen was sorted CD4+, CD8+, or CD8+CD57+ T cells (not recorded which) from PBMCs. This sequence originates from a human donor with aplastic anemia. This chain links TRBV7-9 with TRBJ1-2, with no clear D. CDR3 sequence reads: CASSDTRIPNYGYTF. CDR3 nucleotides: TGTGCCAGCAGCGATACCCGTATTCCTAACTATGGCTACACCTTC.